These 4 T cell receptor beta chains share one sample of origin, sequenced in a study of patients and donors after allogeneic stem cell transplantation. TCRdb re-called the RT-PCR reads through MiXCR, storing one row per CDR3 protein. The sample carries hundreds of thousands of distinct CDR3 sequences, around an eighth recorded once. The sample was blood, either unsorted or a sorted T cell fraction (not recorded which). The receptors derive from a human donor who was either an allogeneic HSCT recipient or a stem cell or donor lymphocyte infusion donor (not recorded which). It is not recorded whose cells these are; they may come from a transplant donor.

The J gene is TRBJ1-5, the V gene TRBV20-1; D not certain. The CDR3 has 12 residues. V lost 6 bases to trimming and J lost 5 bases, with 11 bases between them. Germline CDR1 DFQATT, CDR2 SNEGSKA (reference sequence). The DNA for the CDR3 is TGCAGTGCGACAAAGGGAGATCAGCCCCAGCATTTT. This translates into CSATKGDQPQHF.

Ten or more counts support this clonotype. Here the CDR3 reads CAISGRDLYNEQFF. CDR3 nucleotides: TGTGCCATCAGTGGGAGGGACCTCTACAATGAGCAGTTCTTC. The V and J genes are TRBV10-3 and TRBJ2-1; D may be TRBD2 (6 bases). The CDR3 contains 14 residues. V was cut by 4 bases and J by 3 bases, with 10 bases left in between. Germline CDR1 is ENHRY and CDR2 is SYGVKD.

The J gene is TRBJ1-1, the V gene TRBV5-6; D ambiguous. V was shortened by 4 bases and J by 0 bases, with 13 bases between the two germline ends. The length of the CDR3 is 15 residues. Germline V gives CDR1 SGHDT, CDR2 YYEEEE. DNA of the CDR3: TGTGCCAGCAGCCAAGGACTGCGTATGAACACTGAAGCTTTCTTT. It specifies CASSQGLRMNTEAFF.

The DNA of the CDR3 is TGTGCCAGCAGCTTGGAGACGGTAGCGAGCGAGACCCAGTACTTC. This gives the protein CASSLETVASETQYF. J is TRBJ2-5 and V is TRBV5-5; perhaps TRBD2 as D (5 bases). CDR3 length equals 15 residues. Trimming removed 0 bases from V and 5 bases from J, with 14 bases in between. Germline V gene lookup returns CDR1 SGHKS and CDR2 YYEKEE (reference sequence).